The following is a T cell receptor beta chain sequence with its context. What it binds is not known. Profiled with immunoSEQ multiplex PCR; TCRdb holds only in-frame clones, not every one. This sample has tens of thousands of clones; around 80% occur once, and the top ten carry 20% to 25%. The sample comes from a study of T cell responses to AZD1222 COVID-19 vaccine. Study-wide results and limits: Seropositive AZD1222 recipients at baseline numbered only 6 or 7. Reports indicate that nearly half of spike-specific TCRs are directed at unmutated variant regions.

Germline V CDR1 and CDR2: MGHRA, YSYEKL. With V trimmed by 4 bases and J by 7 bases, 15 bases remained unmatched. CDR3 length: 17 residues. The sequence was collected from an adult in good health. The sequencing here drew on peripheral blood, taken on day 0 of MenACWY control vaccination. The chain has TRBV4-1 and TRBJ2-1; 8 bases fit TRBD2. The DNA for the CDR3 is TGCGCCAGCAGCCGGGGAGGACTAGCTTCGCTCGGGAATGAGCAGTTCTTC. It encodes CASSRGGLASLGNEQFF.